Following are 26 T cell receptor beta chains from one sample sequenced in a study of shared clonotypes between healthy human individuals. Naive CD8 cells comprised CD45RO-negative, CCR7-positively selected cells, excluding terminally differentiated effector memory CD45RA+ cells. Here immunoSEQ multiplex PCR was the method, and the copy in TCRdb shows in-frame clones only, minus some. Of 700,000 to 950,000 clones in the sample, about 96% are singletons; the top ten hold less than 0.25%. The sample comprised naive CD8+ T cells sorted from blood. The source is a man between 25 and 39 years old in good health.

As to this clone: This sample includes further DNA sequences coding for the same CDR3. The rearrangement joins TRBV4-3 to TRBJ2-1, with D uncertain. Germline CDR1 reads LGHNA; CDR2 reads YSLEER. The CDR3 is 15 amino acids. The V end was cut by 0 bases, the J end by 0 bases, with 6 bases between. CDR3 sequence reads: CASSQDSSSYNEQFF. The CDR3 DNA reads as TGCGCCAGCAGCCAAGATTCGAGCTCCTACAATGAGCAGTTCTTC.

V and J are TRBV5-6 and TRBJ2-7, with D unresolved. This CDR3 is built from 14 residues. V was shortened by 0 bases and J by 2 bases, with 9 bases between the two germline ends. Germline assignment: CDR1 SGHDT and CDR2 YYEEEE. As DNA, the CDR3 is TGTGCCAGCAGCTTGGCCCTGGCAGCCTACGAGCAGTACTTC. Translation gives CASSLALAAYEQYF.

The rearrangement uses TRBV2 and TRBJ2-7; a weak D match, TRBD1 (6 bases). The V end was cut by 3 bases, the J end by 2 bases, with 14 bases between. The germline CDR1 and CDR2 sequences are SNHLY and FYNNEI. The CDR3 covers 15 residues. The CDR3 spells CASSDSRDTTYEQYF. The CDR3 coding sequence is TGTGCCAGCAGTGATTCCAGGGACACCACCTACGAGCAGTACTTC.

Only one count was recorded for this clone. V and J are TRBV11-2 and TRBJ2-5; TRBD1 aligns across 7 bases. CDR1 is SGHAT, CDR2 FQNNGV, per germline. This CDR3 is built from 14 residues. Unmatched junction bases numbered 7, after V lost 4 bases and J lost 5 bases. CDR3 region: CASSSTGLGETQYF. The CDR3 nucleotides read TGTGCCAGCAGCTCGACAGGGCTAGGGGAGACCCAGTACTTC.

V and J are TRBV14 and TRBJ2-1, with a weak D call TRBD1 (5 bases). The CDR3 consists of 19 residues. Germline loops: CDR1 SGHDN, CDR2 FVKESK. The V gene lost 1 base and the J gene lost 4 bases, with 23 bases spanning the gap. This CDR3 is CASSQVAGQGQNKYNEQFF. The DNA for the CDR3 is TGTGCCAGCAGCCAAGTTGCCGGGCAGGGTCAAAATAAATACAATGAGCAGTTCTTC. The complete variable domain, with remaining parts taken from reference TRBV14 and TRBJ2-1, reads EAGVTQFPSHSVIEKGQTVTLRCDPISGHDNLYWYRRVMGKEIKFLLHFVKESKQDESGMPNNRFLAERTGGTYSTLKVQPAELEDSGVYFCASSQVAGQGQNKYNEQFFGPGTRLTVL.

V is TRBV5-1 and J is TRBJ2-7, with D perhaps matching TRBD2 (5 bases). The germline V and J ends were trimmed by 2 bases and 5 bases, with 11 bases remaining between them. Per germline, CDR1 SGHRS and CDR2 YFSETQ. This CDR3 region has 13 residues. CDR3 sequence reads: CASSLSGIDEQYF. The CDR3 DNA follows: TGCGCCAGCAGCTTATCCGGGATCGACGAGCAGTACTTC.

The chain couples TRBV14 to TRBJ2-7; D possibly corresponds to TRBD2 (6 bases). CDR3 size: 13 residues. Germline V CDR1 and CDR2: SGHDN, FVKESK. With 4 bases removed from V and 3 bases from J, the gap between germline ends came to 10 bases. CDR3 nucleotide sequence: TGTGCCAGCAGCCGCGGGACCGGCTACGAGCAGTACTTC. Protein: CASSRGTGYEQYF. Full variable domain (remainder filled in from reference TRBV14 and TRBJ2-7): EAGVTQFPSHSVIEKGQTVTLRCDPISGHDNLYWYRRVMGKEIKFLLHFVKESKQDESGMPNNRFLAERTGGTYSTLKVQPAELEDSGVYFCASSRGTGYEQYFGPGTRLTVT.

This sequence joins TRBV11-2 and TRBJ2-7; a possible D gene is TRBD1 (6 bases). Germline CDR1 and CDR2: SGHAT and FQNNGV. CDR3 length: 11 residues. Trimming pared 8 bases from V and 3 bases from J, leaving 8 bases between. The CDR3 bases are TGTGCCAGCGGGGACATCTACGAGCAGTACTTC. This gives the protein CASGDIYEQYF.

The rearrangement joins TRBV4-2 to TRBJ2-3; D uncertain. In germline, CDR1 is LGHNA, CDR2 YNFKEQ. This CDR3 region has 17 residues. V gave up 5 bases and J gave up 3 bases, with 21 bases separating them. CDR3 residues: CASSGREGPIPTDTQYF. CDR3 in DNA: TGTGCCAGCAGCGGAAGGGAAGGGCCAATACCGACAGATACGCAGTATTTT.

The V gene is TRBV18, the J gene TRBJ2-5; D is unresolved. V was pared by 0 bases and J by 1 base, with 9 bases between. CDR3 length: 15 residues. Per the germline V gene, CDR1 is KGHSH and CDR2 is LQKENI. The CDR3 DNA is TGTGCCAGCTCACCACCGCCGGCCAGCCAAGAGACCCAGTACTTC. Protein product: CASSPPPASQETQYF. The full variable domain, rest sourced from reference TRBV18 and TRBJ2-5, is NAGVMQNPRHLVRRRGQEARLRCSPMKGHSHVYWYRQLPEEGLKFMVYLQKENIIDESGMPKERFSAEFPKEGPSILRIQQVVRGDSAAYFCASSPPPASQETQYFGPGTRLLVL.

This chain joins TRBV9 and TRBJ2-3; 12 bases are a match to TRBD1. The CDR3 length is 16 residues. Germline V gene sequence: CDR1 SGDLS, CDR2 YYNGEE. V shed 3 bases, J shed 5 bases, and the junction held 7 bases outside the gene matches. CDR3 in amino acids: CASSAAGQGARDTQYF. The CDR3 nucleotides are TGTGCCAGCAGCGCCGCGGGACAGGGGGCGCGAGATACGCAGTATTTT.

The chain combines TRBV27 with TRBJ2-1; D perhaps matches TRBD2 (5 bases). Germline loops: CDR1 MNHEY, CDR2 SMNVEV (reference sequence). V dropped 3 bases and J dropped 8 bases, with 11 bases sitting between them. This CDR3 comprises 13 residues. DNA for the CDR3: TGTGCCAGCAGTTTGCCTAGCCTCCATGAGCAGTTCTTC. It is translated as CASSLPSLHEQFF.

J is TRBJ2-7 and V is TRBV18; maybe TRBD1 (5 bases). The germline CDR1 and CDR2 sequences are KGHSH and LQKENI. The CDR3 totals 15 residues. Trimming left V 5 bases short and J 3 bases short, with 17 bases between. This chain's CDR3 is CASSIGRQGIYEQYF. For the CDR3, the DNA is TGTGCCAGCTCAATTGGCCGGCAGGGAATCTACGAGCAGTACTTC.

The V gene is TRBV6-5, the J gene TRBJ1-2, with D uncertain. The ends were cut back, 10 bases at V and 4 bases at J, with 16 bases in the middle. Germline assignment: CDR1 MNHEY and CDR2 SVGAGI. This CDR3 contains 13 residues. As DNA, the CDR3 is TGTGCCACTTCCCCGGCACCCGTCTATGGCTACACCTTC. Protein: CATSPAPVYGYTF.

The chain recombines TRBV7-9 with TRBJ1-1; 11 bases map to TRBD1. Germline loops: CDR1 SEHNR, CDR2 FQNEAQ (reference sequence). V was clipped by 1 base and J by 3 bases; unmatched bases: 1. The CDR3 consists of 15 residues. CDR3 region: CASSLGDRGDTEAFF. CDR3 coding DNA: TGTGCCAGCAGCTTAGGGGACAGGGGGGACACTGAAGCTTTCTTT.

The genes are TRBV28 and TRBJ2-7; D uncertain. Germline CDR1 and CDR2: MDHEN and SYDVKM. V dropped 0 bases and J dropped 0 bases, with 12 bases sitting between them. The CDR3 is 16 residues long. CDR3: CASSLWVRDGSYEQYF. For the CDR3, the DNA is TGTGCCAGCAGTTTATGGGTGAGAGACGGCTCCTACGAGCAGTACTTC.

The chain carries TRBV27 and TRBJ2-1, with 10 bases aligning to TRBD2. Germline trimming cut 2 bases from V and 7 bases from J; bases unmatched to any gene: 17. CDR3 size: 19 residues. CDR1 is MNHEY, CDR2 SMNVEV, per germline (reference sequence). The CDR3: CASSLSSSGLAGEKNEQFF. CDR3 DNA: TGTGCCAGCAGTTTAAGTTCGTCGGGGCTAGCGGGAGAGAAGAATGAGCAGTTCTTC.

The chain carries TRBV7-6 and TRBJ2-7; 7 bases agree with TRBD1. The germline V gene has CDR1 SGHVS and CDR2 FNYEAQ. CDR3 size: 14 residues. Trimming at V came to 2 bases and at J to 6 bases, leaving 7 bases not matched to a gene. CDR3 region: CASSLTGQVGEQYF. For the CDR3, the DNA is TGTGCCAGCAGCTTAACCGGACAGGTTGGCGAGCAGTACTTC.

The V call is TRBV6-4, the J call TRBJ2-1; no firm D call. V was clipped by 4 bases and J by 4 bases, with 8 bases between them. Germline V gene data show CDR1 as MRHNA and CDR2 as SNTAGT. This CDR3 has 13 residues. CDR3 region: CASSVGPYNEQFF. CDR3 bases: TGTGCCAGCAGTGTTGGGCCGTACAATGAGCAGTTCTTC.

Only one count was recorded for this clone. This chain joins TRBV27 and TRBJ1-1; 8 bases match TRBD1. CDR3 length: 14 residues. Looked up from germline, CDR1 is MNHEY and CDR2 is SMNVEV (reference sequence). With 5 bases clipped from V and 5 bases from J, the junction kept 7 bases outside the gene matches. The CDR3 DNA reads TGTGCCAGCAGTAAACGGACAGGGCAAACTGAAGCTTTCTTT. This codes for CASSKRTGQTEAFF.

Here the CDR3 reads CASSTRTGSSYNEQFF. CDR3 nucleotides: TGCGCCAGCAGCACGAGGACAGGGAGCTCCTACAATGAGCAGTTCTTC. The chain carries TRBV5-1 and TRBJ2-1; 8 positions match TRBD1. Germline CDR1 is SGHRS and CDR2 is YFSETQ. The CDR3 runs 16 residues. J was trimmed by 0 bases and V by 4 bases; bases with no gene match: 6.

The CDR3 reads CATPRVAQGGNEQFF. Here the CDR3 DNA reads TGTGCCACCCCCAGGGTGGCTCAGGGAGGGAATGAGCAGTTCTTC. The chain has TRBV7-9 and TRBJ2-1, with 7 bases matching TRBD2. V lost 10 bases to trimming and J lost 7 bases; unmatched junction nucleotides: 16. This CDR3 is 15 amino acids long. Germline loops: CDR1 SEHNR, CDR2 FQNEAQ (reference sequence).

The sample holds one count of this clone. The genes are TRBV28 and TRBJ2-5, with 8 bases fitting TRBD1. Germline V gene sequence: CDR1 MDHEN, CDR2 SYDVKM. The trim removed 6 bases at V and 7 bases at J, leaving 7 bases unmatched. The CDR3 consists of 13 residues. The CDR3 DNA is TGTGCCAGCAGCCCGGACAGGGATGGGACCCAGTACTTC. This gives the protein CASSPDRDGTQYF.

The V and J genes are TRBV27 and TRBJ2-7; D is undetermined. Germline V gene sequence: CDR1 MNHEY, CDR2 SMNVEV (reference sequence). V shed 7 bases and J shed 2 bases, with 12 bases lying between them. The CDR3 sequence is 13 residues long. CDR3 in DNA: TGTGCCAGCACCGCCCTTGGTACCTACGAGCAGTACTTC. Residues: CASTALGTYEQYF.

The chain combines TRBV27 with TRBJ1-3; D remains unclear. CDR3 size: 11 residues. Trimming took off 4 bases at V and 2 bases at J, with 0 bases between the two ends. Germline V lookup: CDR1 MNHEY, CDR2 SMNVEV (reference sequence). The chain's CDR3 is CASSSGNTIYF. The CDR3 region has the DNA TGTGCCAGCAGTTCTGGAAACACCATATATTTT.

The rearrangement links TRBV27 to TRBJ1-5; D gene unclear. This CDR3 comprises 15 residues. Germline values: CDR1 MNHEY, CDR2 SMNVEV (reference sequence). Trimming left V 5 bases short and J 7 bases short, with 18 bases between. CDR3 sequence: CASSPGPRYVQPQHF. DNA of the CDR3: TGTGCCAGCAGTCCTGGACCTCGTTACGTCCAGCCCCAGCATTTT.